The rows below give T cell receptor beta chains drawn from one sample of a study of cytomegalovirus exposure and HLA in healthy donors. The method was immunoSEQ multiplex PCR; TCRdb's version includes in-frame clones alone and lacks a portion of them. Of 120,000 or so clones listed, roughly 86% are singletons. Sequencing input: PBMCs. Every receptor here comes from a man younger than 45 in good health and CMV-seronegative. The CDR3 runs from the conserved cysteine through the conserved F or W. A D gene is named only where the DNA matches it firmly. Size values are once, few and many counts, or a class for expanded clones, and some rows have none.

v_gene	j_gene	abundance	d_gene	CDR3aa	CDR3nt
TRBV5-1	TRBJ2-2	NA	TRBD2	CASSFGGSTGELFF	TGCGCCAGCAGCTTCGGCGGGAGCACCGGGGAGCTGTTTTTT
TRBV7-6	TRBJ2-5	NA	TRBD1	CASSLGDSPRETQYF	TGTGCCAGCAGCTTAGGGGACAGCCCGCGGGAGACCCAGTACTTC
TRBV10-2	TRBJ2-7	NA	TRBD1	CASSQQGFTYEQYF	TGCGCCAGCAGCCAACAGGGGTTTACCTACGAGCAGTACTTC
TRBV29-1	TRBJ1-2	few	NA	CSVEPGGVYGYTF	TGCAGCGTTGAACCGGGAGGGGTCTATGGCTACACCTTC
TRBV11-2	TRBJ2-2	NA	TRBD2	CASSYLGGSVWTGELFF	TGTGCCAGCAGCTACCTGGGCGGGAGTGTTTGGACCGGGGAGCTGTTTTTT
TRBV5-5	TRBJ2-5	NA	NA	CASSFREFRQETQYF	TGTGCCAGCAGCTTCAGGGAATTCCGACAAGAGACCCAGTACTTC
TRBV2	TRBJ1-1	NA	TRBD1	CASFLGTANTEAFF	TGTGCCAGCTTCTTAGGGACAGCCAACACTGAAGCTTTCTTT
TRBV9	TRBJ1-3	NA	NA	CASSPAPGSSGNTIYF	TGTGCCAGCAGCCCCGCACCGGGGTCCTCTGGAAACACCATATATTTT
TRBV6-5	TRBJ1-6	few	NA	CASSAGTNSPLHF	TGTGCCAGCAGCGCAGGGACAAATTCACCCCTCCACTTT
TRBV30	TRBJ2-7	NA	NA	CAWSVISLYEQYF	TGTGCCTGGAGTGTCATTAGTCTCTACGAGCAGTACTTC
TRBV4-1	TRBJ2-1	NA	TRBD2	CASSQSSGVPRVEQFF	TGCGCCAGCAGCCAGAGTAGCGGGGTTCCTCGAGTCGAGCAGTTCTTC
TRBV5-5	TRBJ2-1	few	NA	CASSLNRDSYNEQFF	TGTGCCAGCAGCCTAAACAGGGATTCCTACAATGAGCAGTTCTTC
TRBV6-1	TRBJ2-2	NA	TRBD1	CASSGRQGSAGELFF	TGTGCCAGCAGTGGTAGACAGGGGTCGGCCGGGGAGCTGTTTTTT
TRBV2	TRBJ2-1	NA	TRBD1	CASMTRQGIRQFF	TGTGCCAGCATGACGAGACAGGGAATTCGGCAGTTCTTC
TRBV7-9	TRBJ2-7	NA	NA	CASSREDYEQYF	TGTGCCAGCAGCCGTGAGGACTACGAGCAGTACTTC
TRBV7-6	TRBJ2-3	once	TRBD2	CASSLALAGGIDTQYF	TGTGCCAGCAGCTTAGCACTAGCGGGAGGGATAGATACGCAGTATTTT
TRBV4-1	TRBJ2-1	NA	TRBD2	CASSLLAGVNNEQFF	TGCGCCAGCAGCCTACTAGCGGGAGTCAACAATGAGCAGTTCTTC
TRBV27	TRBJ2-7	NA	NA	CASSSISAEQYF	TGTGCCAGCAGTTCAATTAGCGCCGAGCAGTACTTC
TRBV7-3	TRBJ2-1	NA	NA	CASSSGGTTYNEQFF	TGTGCCAGCAGTTCCGGCGGTACCACCTACAATGAGCAGTTCTTC
TRBV7-9	TRBJ1-2	NA	TRBD1	CASSLMSPTGQDYGYTF	TGTGCCAGCAGCTTAATGAGCCCGACAGGGCAGGACTATGGCTACACCTTC
TRBV19	TRBJ2-5	few	TRBD2	CASSSLGRLAGEETQYF	TGTGCCAGTAGTTCCCTCGGAAGACTAGCGGGAGAAGAGACCCAGTACTTC
TRBV7-2	TRBJ2-1	NA	TRBD2	CASTTGGAGGQGSEQFF	TGTGCCAGCACCACCGGCGGAGCGGGAGGTCAAGGGAGTGAGCAGTTCTTC